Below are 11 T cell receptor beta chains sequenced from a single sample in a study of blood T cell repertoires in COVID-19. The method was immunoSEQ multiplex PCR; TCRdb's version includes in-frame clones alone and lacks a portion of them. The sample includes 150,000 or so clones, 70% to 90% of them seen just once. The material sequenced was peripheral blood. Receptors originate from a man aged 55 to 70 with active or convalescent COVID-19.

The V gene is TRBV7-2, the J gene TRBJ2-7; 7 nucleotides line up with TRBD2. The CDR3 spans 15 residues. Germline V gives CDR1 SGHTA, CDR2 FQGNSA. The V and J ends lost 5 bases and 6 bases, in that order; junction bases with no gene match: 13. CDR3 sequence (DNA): TGTGCCAGCAGCCGGGACGGGGAGGGAATTCGCGAGCAGTACTTC. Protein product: CASSRDGEGIREQYF.

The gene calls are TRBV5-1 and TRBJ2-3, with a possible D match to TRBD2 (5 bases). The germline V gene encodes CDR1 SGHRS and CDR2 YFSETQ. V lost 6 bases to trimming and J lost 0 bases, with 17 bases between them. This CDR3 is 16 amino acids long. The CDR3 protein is CASTRGGVGSTDTQYF. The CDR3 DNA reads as TGCGCCAGCACCCGGGGTGGGGTGGGGAGCACAGATACGCAGTATTTT.

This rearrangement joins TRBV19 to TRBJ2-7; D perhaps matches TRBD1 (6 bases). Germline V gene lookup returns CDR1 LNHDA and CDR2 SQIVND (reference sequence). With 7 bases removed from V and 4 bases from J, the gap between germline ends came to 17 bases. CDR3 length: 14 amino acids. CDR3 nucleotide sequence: TGTGCCAGTACCCAGGGTCAGGGGATGTACGAGCAGTACTTC. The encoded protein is CASTQGQGMYEQYF. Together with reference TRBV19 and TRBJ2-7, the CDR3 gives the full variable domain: DGGITQSPKYLFRKEGQNVTLSCEQNLNHDAMYWYRQDPGQGLRLIYYSQIVNDFQKGDIAEGYSVSREKKESFPLTVTSAQKNPTAFYLCASTQGQGMYEQYFGPGTRLTVT.

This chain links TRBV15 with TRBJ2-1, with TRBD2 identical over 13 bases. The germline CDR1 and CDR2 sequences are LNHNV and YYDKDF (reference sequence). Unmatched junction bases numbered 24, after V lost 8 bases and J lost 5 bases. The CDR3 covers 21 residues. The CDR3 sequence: CATPLGLAGVHFHNPHNEQFF. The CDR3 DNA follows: TGTGCCACCCCTTTAGGACTAGCGGGAGTTCATTTCCACAATCCCCACAATGAGCAGTTCTTC.

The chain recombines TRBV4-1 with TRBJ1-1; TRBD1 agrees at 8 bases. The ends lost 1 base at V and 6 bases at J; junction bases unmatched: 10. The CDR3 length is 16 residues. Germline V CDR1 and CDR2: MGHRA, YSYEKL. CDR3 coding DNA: TGCGCCAGCAGCCAAGCCCCGACAGGGGCGAAGTCTGAAGCTTTCTTT. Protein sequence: CASSQAPTGAKSEAFF.

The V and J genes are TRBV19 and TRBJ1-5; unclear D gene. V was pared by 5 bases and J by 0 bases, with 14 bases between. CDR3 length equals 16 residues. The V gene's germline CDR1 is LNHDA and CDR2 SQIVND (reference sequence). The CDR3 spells CASSASGGISNQPQHF. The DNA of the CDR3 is TGTGCCAGTAGTGCCAGTGGAGGGATTAGCAATCAGCCCCAGCATTTT.

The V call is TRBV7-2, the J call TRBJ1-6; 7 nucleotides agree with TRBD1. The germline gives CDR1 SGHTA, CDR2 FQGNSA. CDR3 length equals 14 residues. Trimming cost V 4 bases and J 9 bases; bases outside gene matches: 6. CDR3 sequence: CASSYDRVGSPLHF. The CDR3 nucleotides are TGTGCCAGCAGCTACGACAGGGTCGGTTCACCCCTCCACTTT.

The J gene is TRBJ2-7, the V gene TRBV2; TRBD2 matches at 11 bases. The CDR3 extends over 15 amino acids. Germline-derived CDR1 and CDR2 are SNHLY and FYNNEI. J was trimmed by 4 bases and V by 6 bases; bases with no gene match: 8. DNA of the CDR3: TGTGCCAGCAGACCTACTAGCGGGAGACTATACGAGCAGTACTTC. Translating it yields CASRPTSGRLYEQYF.

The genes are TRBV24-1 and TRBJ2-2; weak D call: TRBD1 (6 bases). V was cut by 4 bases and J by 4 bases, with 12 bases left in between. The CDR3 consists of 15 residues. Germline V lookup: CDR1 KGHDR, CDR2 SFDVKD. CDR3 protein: CATSDQGSGTGELFF. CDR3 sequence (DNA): TGTGCCACCAGTGACCAGGGGTCGGGCACCGGGGAGCTGTTTTTT.

The CDR3 spells CASSLAPGNIQYF. In nucleotides, the CDR3 is TGTGCCAGCAGCTTAGCGCCGGGAAACATTCAGTACTTC. The V and J genes are TRBV7-2 and TRBJ2-4; D is ambiguous. Trimming took off 0 bases at V and 6 bases at J, with 6 bases between the two ends. CDR1 and CDR2 from the germline V gene are SGHTA and FQGNSA. The CDR3 totals 13 residues. Variable domain in full (rest from reference TRBV7-2 and TRBJ2-4): GAGVSQSPSNKVTEKGKDVELRCDPISGHTALYWYRQSLGQGLEFLIYFQGNSAPDKSGLPSDRFSAERTGGSVSTLTIQRTQQEDSAVYLCASSLAPGNIQYFGAGTRLSVL.

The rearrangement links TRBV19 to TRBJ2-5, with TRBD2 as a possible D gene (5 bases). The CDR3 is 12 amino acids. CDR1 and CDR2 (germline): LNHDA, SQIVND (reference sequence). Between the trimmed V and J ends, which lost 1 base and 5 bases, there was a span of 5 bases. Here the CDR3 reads CASSIGRETQYF. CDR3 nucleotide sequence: TGTGCCAGTAGTATAGGGAGGGAGACCCAGTACTTC.